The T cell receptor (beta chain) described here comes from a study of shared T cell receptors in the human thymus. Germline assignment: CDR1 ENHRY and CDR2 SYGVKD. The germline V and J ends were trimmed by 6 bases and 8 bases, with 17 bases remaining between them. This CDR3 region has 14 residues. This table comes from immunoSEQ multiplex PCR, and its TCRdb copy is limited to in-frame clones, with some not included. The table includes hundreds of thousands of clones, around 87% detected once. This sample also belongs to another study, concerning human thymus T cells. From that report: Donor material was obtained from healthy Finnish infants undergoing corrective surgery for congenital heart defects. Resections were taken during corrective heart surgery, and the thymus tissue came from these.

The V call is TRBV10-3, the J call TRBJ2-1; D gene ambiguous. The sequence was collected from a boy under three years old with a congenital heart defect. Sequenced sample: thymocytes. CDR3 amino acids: CAIRGLLRFDEQFF. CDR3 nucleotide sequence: TGTGCCATCAGAGGTCTTCTGAGGTTCGATGAGCAGTTCTTC.